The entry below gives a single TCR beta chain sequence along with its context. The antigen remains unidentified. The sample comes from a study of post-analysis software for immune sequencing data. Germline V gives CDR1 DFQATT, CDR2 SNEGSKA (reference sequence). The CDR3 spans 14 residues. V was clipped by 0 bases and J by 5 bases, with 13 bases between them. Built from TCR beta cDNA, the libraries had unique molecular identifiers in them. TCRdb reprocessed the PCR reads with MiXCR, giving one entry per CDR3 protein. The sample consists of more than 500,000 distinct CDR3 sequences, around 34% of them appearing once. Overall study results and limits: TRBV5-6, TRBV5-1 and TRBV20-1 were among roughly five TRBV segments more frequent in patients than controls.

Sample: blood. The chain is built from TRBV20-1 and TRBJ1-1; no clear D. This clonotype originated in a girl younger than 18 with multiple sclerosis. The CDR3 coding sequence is TGCAGTGCTAGAGATCACCTGGGTGGGACTGAAGCTTTCTTT. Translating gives CSARDHLGGTEAFF.